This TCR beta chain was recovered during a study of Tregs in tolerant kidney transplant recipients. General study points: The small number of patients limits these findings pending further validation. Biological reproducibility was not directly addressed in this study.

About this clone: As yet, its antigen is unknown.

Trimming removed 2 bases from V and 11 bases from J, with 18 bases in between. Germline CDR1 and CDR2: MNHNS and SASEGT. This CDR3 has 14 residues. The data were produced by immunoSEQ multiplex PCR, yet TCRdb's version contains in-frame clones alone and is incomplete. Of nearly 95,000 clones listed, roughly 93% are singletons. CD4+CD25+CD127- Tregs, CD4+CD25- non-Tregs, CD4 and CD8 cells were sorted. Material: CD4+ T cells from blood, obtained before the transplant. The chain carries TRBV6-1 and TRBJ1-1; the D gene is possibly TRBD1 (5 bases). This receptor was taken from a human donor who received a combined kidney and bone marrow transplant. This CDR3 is CASSERGGDASAFF. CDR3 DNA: TGTGCCAGCAGTGAACGTGGGGGGGATGCTTCGGCTTTCTTT.